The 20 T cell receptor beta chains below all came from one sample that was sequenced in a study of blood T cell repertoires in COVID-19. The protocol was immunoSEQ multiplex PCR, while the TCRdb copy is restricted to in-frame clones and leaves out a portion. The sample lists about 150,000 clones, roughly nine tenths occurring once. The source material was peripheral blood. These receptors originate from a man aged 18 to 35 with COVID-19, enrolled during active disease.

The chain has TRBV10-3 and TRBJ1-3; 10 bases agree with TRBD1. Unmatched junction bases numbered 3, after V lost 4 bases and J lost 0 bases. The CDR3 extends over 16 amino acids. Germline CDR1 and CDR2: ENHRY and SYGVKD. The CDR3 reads CAISGDRGLSGNTIYF. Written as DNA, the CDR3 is TGTGCCATCAGTGGGGACAGGGGTCTCTCTGGAAACACCATATATTTT.

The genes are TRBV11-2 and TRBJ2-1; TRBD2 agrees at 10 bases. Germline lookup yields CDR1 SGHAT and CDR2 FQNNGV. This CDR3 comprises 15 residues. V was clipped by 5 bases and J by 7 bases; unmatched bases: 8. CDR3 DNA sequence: TGTGCCAGCAGCCTTAAGGGACTAGCGAGAAATGAGCAGTTCTTC. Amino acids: CASSLKGLARNEQFF.

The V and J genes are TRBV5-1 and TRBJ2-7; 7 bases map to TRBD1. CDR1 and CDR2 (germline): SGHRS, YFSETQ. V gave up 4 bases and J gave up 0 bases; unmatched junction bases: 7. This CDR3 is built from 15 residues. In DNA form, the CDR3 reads TGCGCCAGCAGCCTTCTCCGGGACAGCTCCTACGAGCAGTACTTC. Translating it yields CASSLLRDSSYEQYF. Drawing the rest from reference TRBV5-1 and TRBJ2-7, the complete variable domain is KAGVTQTPRYLIKTRGQQVTLSCSPISGHRSVSWYQQTPGQGLQFLFEYFSETQRNKGNFPGRFSGRQFSNSRSEMNVSTLELGDSALYLCASSLLRDSSYEQYFGPGTRLTVT.

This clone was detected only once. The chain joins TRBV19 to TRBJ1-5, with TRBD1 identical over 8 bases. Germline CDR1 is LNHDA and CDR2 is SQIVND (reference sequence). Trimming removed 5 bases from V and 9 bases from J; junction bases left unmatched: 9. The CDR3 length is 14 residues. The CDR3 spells CASSSDRGGLPQHF. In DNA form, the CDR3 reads TGTGCCAGTAGTTCCGACAGGGGTGGATTGCCCCAGCATTTT.

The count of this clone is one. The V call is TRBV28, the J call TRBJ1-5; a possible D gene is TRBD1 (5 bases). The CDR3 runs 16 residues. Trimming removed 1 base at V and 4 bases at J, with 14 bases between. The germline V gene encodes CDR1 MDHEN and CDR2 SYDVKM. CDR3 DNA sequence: TGTGCCAGCAGTTTATTCCCAGGGAAGGAAAATCAGCCCCAGCATTTT. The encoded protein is CASSLFPGKENQPQHF.

CDR3 residues: CASSPPLSETQYF. CDR3 nucleotides: TGTGCCAGCAGCCCCCCCCTGTCAGAGACCCAGTACTTC. This chain links TRBV9 with TRBJ2-5; no clear D. The CDR3 spans 13 residues. V was clipped by 4 bases and J by 4 bases, with 11 bases between them. Germline-derived CDR1 and CDR2 are SGDLS and YYNGEE.

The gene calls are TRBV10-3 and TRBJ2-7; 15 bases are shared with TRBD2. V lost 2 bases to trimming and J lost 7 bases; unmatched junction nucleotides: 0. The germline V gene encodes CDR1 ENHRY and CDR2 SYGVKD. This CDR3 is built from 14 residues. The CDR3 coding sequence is TGTGCCATCAGTGAGGGACTAGCGGGAGGGGAGCAGTACTTC. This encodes CAISEGLAGGEQYF.

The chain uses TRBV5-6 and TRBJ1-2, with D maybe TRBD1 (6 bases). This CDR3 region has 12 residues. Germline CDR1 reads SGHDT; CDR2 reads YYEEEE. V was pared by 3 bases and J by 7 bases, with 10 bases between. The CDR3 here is CASSYPGAGYTF. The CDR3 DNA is TGTGCCAGCAGCTACCCAGGGGCTGGCTACACCTTC.

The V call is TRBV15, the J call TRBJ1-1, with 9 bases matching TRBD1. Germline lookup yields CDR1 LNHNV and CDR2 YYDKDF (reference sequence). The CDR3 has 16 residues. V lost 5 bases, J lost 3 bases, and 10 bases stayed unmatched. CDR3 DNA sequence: TGTGCCACCAGCTTGTTACTGACAGGGGGAGACACTGAAGCTTTCTTT. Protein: CATSLLLTGGDTEAFF.

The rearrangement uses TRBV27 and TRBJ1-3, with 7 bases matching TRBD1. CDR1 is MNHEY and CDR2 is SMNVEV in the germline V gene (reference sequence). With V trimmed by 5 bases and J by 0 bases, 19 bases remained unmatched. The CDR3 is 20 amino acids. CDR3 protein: CASSLPLRQGIRYSGNTIYF. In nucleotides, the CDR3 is TGTGCCAGCAGTCTCCCTCTCAGACAGGGAATTAGGTACTCTGGAAACACCATATATTTT.

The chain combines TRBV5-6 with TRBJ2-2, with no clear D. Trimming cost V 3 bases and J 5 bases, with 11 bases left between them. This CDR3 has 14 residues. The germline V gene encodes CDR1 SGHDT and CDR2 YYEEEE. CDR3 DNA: TGTGCCAGCAGCTCCCTTCCCTATACCGGGGAGCTGTTTTTT. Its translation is CASSSLPYTGELFF.

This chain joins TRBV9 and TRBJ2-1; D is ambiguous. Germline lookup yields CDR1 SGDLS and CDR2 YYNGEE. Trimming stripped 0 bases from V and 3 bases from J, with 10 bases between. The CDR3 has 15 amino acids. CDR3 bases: TGTGCCAGCAGCGTAGGTGCGGAGAGCTACAATGAGCAGTTCTTC. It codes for CASSVGAESYNEQFF.

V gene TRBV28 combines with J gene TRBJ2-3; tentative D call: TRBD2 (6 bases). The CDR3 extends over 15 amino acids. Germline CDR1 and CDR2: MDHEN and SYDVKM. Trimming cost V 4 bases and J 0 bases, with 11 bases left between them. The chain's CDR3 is CASSYLSGSTDTQYF. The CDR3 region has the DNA TGTGCCAGCAGTTACCTCAGCGGGAGCACAGATACGCAGTATTTT.

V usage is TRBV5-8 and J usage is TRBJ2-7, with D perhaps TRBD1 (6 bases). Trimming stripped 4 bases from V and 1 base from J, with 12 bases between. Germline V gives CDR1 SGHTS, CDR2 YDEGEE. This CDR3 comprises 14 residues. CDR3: CASSPETGSYEQYF. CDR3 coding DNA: TGTGCCAGCAGCCCGGAGACAGGTTCCTACGAGCAGTACTTC.

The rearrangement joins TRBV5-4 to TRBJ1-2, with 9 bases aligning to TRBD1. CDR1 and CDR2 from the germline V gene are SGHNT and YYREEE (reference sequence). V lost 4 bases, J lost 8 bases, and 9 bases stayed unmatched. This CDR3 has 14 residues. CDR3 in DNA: TGTGCCAGCAGCCGGGGACAGGGAGTCAACGGCTACACCTTC. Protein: CASSRGQGVNGYTF.

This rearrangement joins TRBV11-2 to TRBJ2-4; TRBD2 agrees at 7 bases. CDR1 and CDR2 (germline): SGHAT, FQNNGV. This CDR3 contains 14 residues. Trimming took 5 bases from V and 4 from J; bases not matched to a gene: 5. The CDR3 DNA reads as TGTGCCAGCAGCGCCTTGCGGGGGAAAAACATTCAGTACTTC. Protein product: CASSALRGKNIQYF.

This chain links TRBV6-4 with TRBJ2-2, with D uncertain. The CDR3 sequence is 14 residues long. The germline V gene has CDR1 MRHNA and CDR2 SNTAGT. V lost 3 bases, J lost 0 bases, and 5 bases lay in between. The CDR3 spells CASSEAANTGELFF. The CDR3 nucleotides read TGTGCCAGCAGTGAGGCGGCGAACACCGGGGAGCTGTTTTTT.

CDR3 sequence (DNA): TGTGCCAGCAGACTGACTAGATATGAGACCCAGTACTTC. This encodes CASRLTRYETQYF. V and J are TRBV12-3 or TRBV12-4 and TRBJ2-5; TRBD2 might be the D (6 bases). The length of the CDR3 is 13 residues. V lost 6 bases to trimming and J lost 5 bases, with 13 bases between them.

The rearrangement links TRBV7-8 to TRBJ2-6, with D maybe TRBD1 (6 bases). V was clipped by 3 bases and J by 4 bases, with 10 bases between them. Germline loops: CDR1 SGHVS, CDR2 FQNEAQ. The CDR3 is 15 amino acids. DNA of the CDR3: TGTGCCAGCAGCTTTACAGGGCCCGGGGCCAACGTCCTGACTTTC. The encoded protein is CASSFTGPGANVLTF.

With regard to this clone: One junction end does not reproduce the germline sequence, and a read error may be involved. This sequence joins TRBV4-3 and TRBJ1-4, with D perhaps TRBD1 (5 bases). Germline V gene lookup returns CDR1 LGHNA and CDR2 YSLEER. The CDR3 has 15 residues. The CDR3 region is CASSQGRKGRFELLF. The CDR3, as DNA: TGCGCCAGCAGCCAAGGTCGCAAGGGGAGGTTTGAACTGCTTTTT.